This TCR beta chain was captured by sequencing in a study of T cells in Graves' hyperthyroidism and ophthalmopathy. TCR beta CDR3 region amplification was performed from RNA transcripts. Carried out on the TCR CDR3, a first-round RT-PCR used the HTBI primer set. TCRdb called the multiplex PCR reads again in MiXCR, with one record for every CDR3 protein. This repertoire shows a few hundred thousand distinct CDR3 sequences, approximately 15% found once; its top ten account for 32%. This clonotype was observed many times. Relative to the germline gene, one junction end is altered; a read error may explain this. The CDR3 has 14 amino acids. Germline CDR1 SGHRS, CDR2 YFSETQ.

Sequences were obtained from blood. The chain combines TRBV5-1 with TRBJ2-2; D remains ambiguous. The receptor's source is a young woman with Graves' hyperthyroidism. DNA of the CDR3: TGTGCCAGCAGCTTAGGGCAGTACACCGGGGAGCTGTTTTTT. Translating gives CASSLGQYTGELFF.